This T cell receptor (beta chain) was observed in a study of blood T cell repertoires in COVID-19. Cohort allocation depended upon clinical history that participants reported. Recovery meant two consecutive negative NP/OP PCR tests, professional clearance, or resolved symptoms. Per the study methods: Nucleated cell number was recorded as an estimate derived from reference gene primer amplification. Sequencing was performed with immunoSEQ multiplex PCR; in TCRdb, only in-frame clones are kept and a portion is missing. The V and J calls and clone size come from that table; D and trimming were worked out from the DNA. This table holds around 500,000 clones, roughly 88% found once. Germline V gives CDR1 SEHNR, CDR2 FQNEAQ (reference sequence). This CDR3 has 15 amino acids. The V gene end was trimmed by 1 base and the J gene end by 6 bases; junction bases not matched to a gene: 6.

This receptor was identified in a woman aged 40 to 50 who had recovered from COVID-19. The chain combines TRBV7-9 with TRBJ1-1; TRBD1 matches 9 bases. The specimen was PBMCs or T cells enriched from blood (not recorded which). In DNA form, the CDR3 reads TGTGCCAGCAGCTTAGGGACAGGGGAATGGGCTGAAGCTTTCTTT. Protein product: CASSLGTGEWAEAFF.